Presented here are 5 T cell receptor beta chains from one specimen sequenced in a study of T cell repertoires in cytomegalovirus infection. TCRdb analysed the reads with MiXCR anew, one entry per CDR3 protein. The sample includes around 630,000 distinct CDR3 sequences, approximately 24% seen only once; the top ten take roughly 8%. Sample: CD8+ T cells from PBMCs. These receptors came from a human donor in good health (CMV status not recorded). Some clones in this sample may be carry-over from other donors' samples.

This clonotype came up many times. The V call is TRBV12-3 or TRBV12-4, the J call TRBJ2-7; the match to TRBD1 covers 7 bases. CDR3 length: 14 amino acids. J lost 1 base, V lost 6 bases, and 6 bases had no gene match. The CDR3 region is CASSEGQSSYEQYV. CDR3 bases: TGTGCCAGCAGCGAGGGACAGTCTTCCTACGAGCAGTACGTC.

The CDR3 is CSARDATGNNQPQHF. The CDR3, as DNA: TGCAGTGCTAGAGATGCTACGGGCAACAATCAGCCCCAGCATTTT. The J gene is TRBJ1-5, the V gene TRBV20-1; D ambiguous. The CDR3 is made up of 15 amino acids. Trimming stripped 0 bases from V and 3 bases from J, with 12 bases between. Germline V lookup: CDR1 DFQATT, CDR2 SNEGSKA (reference sequence).

This clonotype showed up just a few times. The chain recombines TRBV5-1 with TRBJ2-3, with 8 bases aligning to TRBD1. Trimming at V came to 2 bases and at J to 4 bases, leaving 6 bases not matched to a gene. Germline CDR1 is SGHRS and CDR2 is YFSETQ. This CDR3 is built from 15 residues. In DNA, the CDR3 is TGCGCCAGCAGCTTCGGACAGGGAAGTTCAGATACGCAGTATTTT. Protein product: CASSFGQGSSDTQYF.

For this clonotype: A much larger clone differs by one base, so this may be a read error. The chain links TRBV19 to TRBJ2-1, with D possibly being TRBD1 (5 bases). The V gene's germline CDR1 is LNHDA and CDR2 SQIVND (reference sequence). The CDR3 spans 15 residues. As DNA, the CDR3 is TGTGCCAGAAGTATTCGATCTCAGGGTCCAAATGAGCAGTTCTTC. This gives the protein CARSIRSQGPNEQFF.

On this clonotype: Given a much more abundant clone one base away, this may be a read error. This chain connects TRBV6-2 or TRBV6-3 to TRBJ1-5; 9 nucleotides match TRBD1. CDR3 length: 17 residues. Looked up from germline, CDR1 is MNHEY and CDR2 is SVGEGT. The CDR3 coding sequence is TGTGCCAACAGTTACTCTCCGGGACAGGGTTTCGGTCAGCCCCAGCATTTT. Translation gives CANSYSPGQGFGQPQHF.